These 13 T cell receptor beta chains were sequenced from one sample in a study of Ad26.COV2.S vaccination and SARS-CoV-2 variants. Clones were sequenced by immunoSEQ multiplex PCR, and TCRdb holds only the in-frame ones, with some missing. The sample holds about 460,000 clones, roughly nine tenths seen once. As to treatment: 15 to 20 received Ad26.COV2.S at low or high dose, single or two shots; about 5 received placebo; per-sample allocation not given. Day 63 after the first vaccine or placebo injection was the time point for sampling. The sample here was peripheral blood, taken in a trial of Ad26.COV2.S vaccine versus placebo. The receptors were gathered from a person between 18 and 59 years old who received the Ad26.COV2.S COVID-19 vaccine or a placebo.

The chain is built from TRBV11-2 and TRBJ2-6, with D uncertain. V was pared by 4 bases and J by 0 bases, with 7 bases between. CDR3 size: 15 residues. The germline gives CDR1 SGHAT, CDR2 FQNNGV. The chain's CDR3 is CASSSRSSGANVLTF. CDR3 nucleotides: TGTGCCAGCAGCTCCCGGAGCTCTGGGGCCAACGTCCTGACTTTC.

The rearrangement joins TRBV27 to TRBJ1-4; D may be TRBD1 (6 bases). This CDR3 comprises 14 residues. Trimming cost V 6 bases and J 7 bases, with 15 bases left between them. Germline V gene sequence: CDR1 MNHEY, CDR2 SMNVEV (reference sequence). CDR3 DNA sequence: TGTGCCAGCAGCACGACAGGCTCGGGTGAAAAACTGTTTTTT. Its translation is CASSTTGSGEKLFF.

A word on this clone: Additional DNA sequences in this sample encode the identical CDR3. The V and J genes are TRBV5-4 and TRBJ2-7; no reliable D call. V shed 4 bases and J shed 0 bases, with 5 bases lying between them. Germline V lookup: CDR1 SGHNT, CDR2 YYREEE (reference sequence). The CDR3 consists of 12 residues. CDR3 coding DNA: TGTGCCAGCAGCGTTGACTCCTACGAGCAGTACTTC. Its translation: CASSVDSYEQYF.

The chain employs TRBV3-1 (or the pseudogene TRBV3-2) and TRBJ1-3, with D possibly matching TRBD1 (6 bases). The CDR3 runs 15 residues. Trimming took off 5 bases at V and 1 base at J, with 12 bases between the two ends. CDR1 is LGHDT and CDR2 is YNNKEL in the germline V gene (reference sequence). DNA for the CDR3: TGTGCCAGCAGCTACAGGGTCTCATCTGGAAACACCATATATTTT. Protein sequence: CASSYRVSSGNTIYF.

V is TRBV19 and J is TRBJ1-2, with 10 nucleotides matching TRBD1. The V gene's germline CDR1 is LNHDA and CDR2 SQIVND (reference sequence). The CDR3 length is 17 residues. Unmatched junction bases numbered 14, after V lost 8 bases and J lost 2 bases. The CDR3 spells CASSWGTGAMGNYGYTF. CDR3 in DNA: TGTGCCAGTTCCTGGGGGACAGGGGCAATGGGGAACTATGGCTACACCTTC.

The chain carries TRBV5-6 and TRBJ1-3; D possibly corresponds to TRBD1 (6 bases). CDR1 SGHDT and CDR2 YYEEEE come from the germline V gene. The CDR3 loop spans 16 amino acids. Trimming cost V 1 base and J 0 bases, with 11 bases left between them. The CDR3 spells CASSLWDTGSGNTIYF. Here the CDR3 DNA reads TGTGCCAGCAGCTTGTGGGACACAGGCTCTGGAAACACCATATATTTT.

V is TRBV14 and J is TRBJ2-7, with D tentatively TRBD1 (5 bases). The CDR3 runs 13 residues. V lost 1 base and J 4 bases, leaving 8 bases between the germline ends. Germline-derived CDR1 and CDR2 are SGHDN and FVKESK. CDR3 region: CASSQAAGYEQYF. In DNA form, the CDR3 reads TGTGCCAGCAGCCAAGCCGCAGGGTACGAGCAGTACTTC.

The chain couples TRBV20-1 to TRBJ1-4; D is uncertain. Trimming shortened V by 3 bases and J by 4 bases, and 9 bases separated the two germline ends. CDR3 length equals 13 residues. The germline V gene has CDR1 DFQATT and CDR2 SNEGSKA (reference sequence). The CDR3 sequence: CSASGPSNEKLFF. CDR3 sequence (DNA): TGCAGTGCTAGTGGGCCAAGTAATGAAAAACTGTTTTTT.

The CDR3 DNA follows: TGTGCCAGCTCACCACCATATGACGGAACCTACGAGCAGTACTTC. This encodes CASSPPYDGTYEQYF. The chain recombines TRBV18 with TRBJ2-7; unclear D gene. CDR1 is KGHSH, CDR2 LQKENI, per germline. The V end lost 0 bases, the J end lost 2 bases, and 11 bases lay between the germline ends. This CDR3 spans 15 amino acids.

V and J are TRBV29-1 and TRBJ1-1, with D possibly matching TRBD1 (6 bases). The germline gives CDR1 SQVTM, CDR2 ANQGSEA. This CDR3 is built from 15 residues. The V and J ends lost 3 bases and 0 bases respectively, with 14 bases between them. CDR3: CSVEIGGPLNTEAFF. The DNA of the CDR3 is TGCAGCGTTGAGATTGGGGGCCCGCTGAACACTGAAGCTTTCTTT.

The CDR3: CASSLKGPAGDEQYF. For the CDR3, the DNA is TGTGCCAGCAGCTTAAAAGGCCCAGCGGGAGACGAGCAGTACTTC. The chain is built from TRBV7-9 and TRBJ2-7; 8 bases match TRBD2. The V and J ends lost 2 bases and 5 bases, in that order; junction bases with no gene match: 8. From germline, CDR1 is SEHNR and CDR2 FQNEAQ (reference sequence). This CDR3 has 15 residues.

The V call is TRBV4-3, the J call TRBJ1-2, with D possibly matching TRBD1 (6 bases). Between the trimmed V and J ends, which lost 0 bases and 10 bases, there was a span of 12 bases. The length of the CDR3 is 13 residues. Per the germline V gene, CDR1 is LGHNA and CDR2 is YSLEER. The CDR3 loop is CASSQDRGRDYTF. CDR3 sequence (DNA): TGCGCCAGCAGCCAAGACAGGGGTCGCGACTACACCTTC.

The V call is TRBV30, the J call TRBJ1-2, with D maybe TRBD1 (5 bases). This CDR3 has 14 amino acids. V lost 4 bases to trimming and J lost 4 bases, with 16 bases between them. Germline V gives CDR1 GTSNPN, CDR2 SVGIG (reference sequence). CDR3 DNA sequence: TGTGCCTGGACCCTCGACAGTCCCGCCTATGGCTACACCTTC. Translation gives CAWTLDSPAYGYTF.